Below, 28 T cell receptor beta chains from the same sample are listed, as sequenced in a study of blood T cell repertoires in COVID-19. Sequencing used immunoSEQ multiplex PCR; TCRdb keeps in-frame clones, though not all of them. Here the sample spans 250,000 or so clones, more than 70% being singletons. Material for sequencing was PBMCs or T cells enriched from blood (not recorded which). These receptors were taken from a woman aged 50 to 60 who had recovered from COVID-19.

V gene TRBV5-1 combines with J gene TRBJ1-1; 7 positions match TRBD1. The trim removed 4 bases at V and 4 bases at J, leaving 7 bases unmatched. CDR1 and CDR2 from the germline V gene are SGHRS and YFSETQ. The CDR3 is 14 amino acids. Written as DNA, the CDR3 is TGCGCCAGCAGCAACAGGGGTGGTAGCACTGAAGCTTTCTTT. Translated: CASSNRGGSTEAFF.

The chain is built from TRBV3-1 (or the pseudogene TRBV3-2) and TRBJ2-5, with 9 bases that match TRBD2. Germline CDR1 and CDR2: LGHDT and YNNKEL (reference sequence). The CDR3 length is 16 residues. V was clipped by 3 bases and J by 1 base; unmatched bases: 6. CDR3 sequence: CASSQREGGRQETQYF. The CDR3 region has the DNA TGTGCCAGCAGCCAGCGGGAGGGGGGTCGCCAAGAGACCCAGTACTTC.

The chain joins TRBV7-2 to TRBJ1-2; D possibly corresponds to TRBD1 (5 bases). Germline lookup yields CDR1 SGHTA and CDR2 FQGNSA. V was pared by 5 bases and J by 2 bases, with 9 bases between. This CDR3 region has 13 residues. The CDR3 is CASSPDRNYGYTF. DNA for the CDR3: TGTGCCAGCAGCCCCGACAGAAACTATGGCTACACCTTC.

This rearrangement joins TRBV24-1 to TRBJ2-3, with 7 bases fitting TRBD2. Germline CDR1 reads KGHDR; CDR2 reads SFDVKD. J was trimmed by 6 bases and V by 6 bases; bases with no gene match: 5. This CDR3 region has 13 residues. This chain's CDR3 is CATSPSGRDTQYF. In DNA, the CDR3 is TGTGCCACCAGTCCTAGCGGTCGGGATACGCAGTATTTT.

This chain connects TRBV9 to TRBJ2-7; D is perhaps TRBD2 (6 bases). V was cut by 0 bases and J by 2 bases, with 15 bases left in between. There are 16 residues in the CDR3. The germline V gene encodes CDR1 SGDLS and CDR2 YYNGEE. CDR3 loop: CASSVARLALPYEQYF. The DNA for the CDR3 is TGTGCCAGCAGCGTAGCTCGCCTAGCGCTCCCCTACGAGCAGTACTTC.

This CDR3 reads CAYDRKMNTEAFF. DNA of the CDR3: TGTGCCTATGATAGAAAAATGAACACTGAAGCTTTCTTT. V is TRBV30 and J is TRBJ1-1, with D hard to call. This CDR3 comprises 13 residues. V gave up 7 bases and J gave up 0 bases, with 12 bases separating them. CDR1 is GTSNPN and CDR2 is SVGIG in the germline V gene (reference sequence).

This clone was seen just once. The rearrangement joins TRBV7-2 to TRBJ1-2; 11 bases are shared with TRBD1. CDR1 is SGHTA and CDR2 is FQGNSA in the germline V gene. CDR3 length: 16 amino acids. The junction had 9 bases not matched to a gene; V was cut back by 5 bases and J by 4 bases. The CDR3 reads CASSPRRTGGGYGYTF. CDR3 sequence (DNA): TGTGCCAGCAGCCCACGGAGGACAGGGGGCGGCTATGGCTACACCTTC.

The chain's CDR3 is CAWATGEFSNTGELFF. The CDR3 DNA reads as TGTGCCTGGGCCACGGGGGAGTTTTCGAACACCGGGGAGCTGTTTTTT. The rearrangement links TRBV30 to TRBJ2-2; D perhaps matches TRBD2 (6 bases). The V gene lost 5 bases and the J gene lost 0 bases, with 16 bases spanning the gap. The CDR3 has 16 amino acids. Germline CDR1 and CDR2: GTSNPN and SVGIG (reference sequence).

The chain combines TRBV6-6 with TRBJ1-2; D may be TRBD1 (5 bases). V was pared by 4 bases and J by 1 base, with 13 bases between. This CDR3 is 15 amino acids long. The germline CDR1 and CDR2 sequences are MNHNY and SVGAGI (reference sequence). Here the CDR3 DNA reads TGTGCCAGCAGTTCGGGGCGGGGGATTAACTATGGCTACACCTTC. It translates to CASSSGRGINYGYTF.

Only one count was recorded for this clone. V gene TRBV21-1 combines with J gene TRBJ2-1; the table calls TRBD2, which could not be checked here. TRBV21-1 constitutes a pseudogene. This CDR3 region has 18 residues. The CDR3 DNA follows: TGTGCCAGCAGCAAAGGACTAGCGGGAGTCCTCTTTTACAATGAGCAGTTCTTC. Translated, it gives CASSKGLAGVLFYNEQFF.

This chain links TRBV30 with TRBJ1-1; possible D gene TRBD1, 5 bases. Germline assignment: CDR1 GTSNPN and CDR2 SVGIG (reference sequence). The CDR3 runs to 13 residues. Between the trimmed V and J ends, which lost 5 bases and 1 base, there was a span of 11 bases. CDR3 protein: CAWAMGGNTEAFF. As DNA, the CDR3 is TGTGCCTGGGCCATGGGGGGGAACACTGAAGCTTTCTTT.

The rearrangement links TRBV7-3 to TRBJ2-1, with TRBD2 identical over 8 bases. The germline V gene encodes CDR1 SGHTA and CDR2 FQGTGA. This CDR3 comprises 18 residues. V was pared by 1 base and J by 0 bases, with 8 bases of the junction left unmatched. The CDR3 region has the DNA TGTGCCAGCAGCTTAAATATGCTAGCGGGCGTCTCCTACAATGAGCAGTTCTTC. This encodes CASSLNMLAGVSYNEQFF.

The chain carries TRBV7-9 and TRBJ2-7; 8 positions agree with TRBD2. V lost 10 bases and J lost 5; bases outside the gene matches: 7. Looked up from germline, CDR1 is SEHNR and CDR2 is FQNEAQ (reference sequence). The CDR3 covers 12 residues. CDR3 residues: CAIGGGPHEQYF. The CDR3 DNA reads TGTGCCATCGGGGGGGGCCCCCACGAGCAGTACTTC.

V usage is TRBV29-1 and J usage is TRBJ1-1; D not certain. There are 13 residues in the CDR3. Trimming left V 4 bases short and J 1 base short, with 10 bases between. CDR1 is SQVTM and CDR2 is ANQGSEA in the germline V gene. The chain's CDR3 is CSVVSAPNTEAFF. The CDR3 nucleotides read TGCAGCGTTGTAAGTGCGCCGAACACTGAAGCTTTCTTT.

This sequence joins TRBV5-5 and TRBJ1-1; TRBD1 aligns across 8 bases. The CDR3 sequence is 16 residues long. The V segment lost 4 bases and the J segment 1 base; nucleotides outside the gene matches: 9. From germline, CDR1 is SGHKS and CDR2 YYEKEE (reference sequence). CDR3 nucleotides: TGTGCCAGCAGCGGGCTGACAGGGGTCCCGAACACTGAAGCTTTCTTT. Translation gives CASSGLTGVPNTEAFF.

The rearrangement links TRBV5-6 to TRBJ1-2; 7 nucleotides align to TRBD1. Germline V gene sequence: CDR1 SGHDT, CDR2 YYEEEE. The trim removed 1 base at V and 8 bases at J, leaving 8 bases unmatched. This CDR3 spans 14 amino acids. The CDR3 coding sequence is TGTGCCAGCAGCTTGCCGGGACAGCTTCAGGGCTACACCTTC. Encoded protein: CASSLPGQLQGYTF.

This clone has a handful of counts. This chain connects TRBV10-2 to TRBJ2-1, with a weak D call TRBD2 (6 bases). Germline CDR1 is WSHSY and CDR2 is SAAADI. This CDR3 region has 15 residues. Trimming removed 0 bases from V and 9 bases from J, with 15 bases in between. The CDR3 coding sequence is TGCGCCAGCAGTGAGTCGAGAGCTAGCGTAAGTGAGCAGTTCTTC. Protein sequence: CASSESRASVSEQFF.

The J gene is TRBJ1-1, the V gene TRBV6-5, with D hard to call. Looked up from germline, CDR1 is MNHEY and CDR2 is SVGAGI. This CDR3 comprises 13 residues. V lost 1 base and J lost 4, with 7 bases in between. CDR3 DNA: TGTGCCAGCAGTTACTACTCGAGCACTGAAGCTTTCTTT. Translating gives CASSYYSSTEAFF.

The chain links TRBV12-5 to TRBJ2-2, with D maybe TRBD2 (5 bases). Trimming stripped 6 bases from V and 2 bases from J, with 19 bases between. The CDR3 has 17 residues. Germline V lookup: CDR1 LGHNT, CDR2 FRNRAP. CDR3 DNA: TGTGCTAGTGGCTCACTCGGAGGACTCACTAACACCGGGGAGCTGTTTTTT. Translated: CASGSLGGLTNTGELFF.

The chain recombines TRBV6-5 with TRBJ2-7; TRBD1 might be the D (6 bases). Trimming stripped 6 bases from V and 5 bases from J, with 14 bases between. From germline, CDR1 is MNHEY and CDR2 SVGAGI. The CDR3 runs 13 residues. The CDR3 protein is CASRRDISDEQYF. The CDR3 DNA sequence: TGTGCCAGCAGGAGGGACATTTCGGACGAGCAGTACTTC.

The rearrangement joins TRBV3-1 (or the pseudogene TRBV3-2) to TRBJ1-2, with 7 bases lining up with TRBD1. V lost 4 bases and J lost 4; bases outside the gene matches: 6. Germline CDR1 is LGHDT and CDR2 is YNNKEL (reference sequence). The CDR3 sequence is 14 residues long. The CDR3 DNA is TGTGCCAGCAGCCCTACGACAGGGACCTATGGCTACACCTTC. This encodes CASSPTTGTYGYTF.

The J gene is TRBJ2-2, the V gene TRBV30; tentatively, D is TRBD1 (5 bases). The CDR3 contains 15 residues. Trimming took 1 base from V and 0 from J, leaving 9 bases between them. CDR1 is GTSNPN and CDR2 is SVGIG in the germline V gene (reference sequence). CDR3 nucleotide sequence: TGTGCCTGGAGTGGGGGCGGTGCGAACACCGGGGAGCTGTTTTTT. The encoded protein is CAWSGGGANTGELFF. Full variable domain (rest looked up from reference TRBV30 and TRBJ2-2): SQTIHQWPATLVQPVGSPLSLECTVEGTSNPNLYWYRQAAGRGLQLLFYSVGIGQISSEVPQNLSASRPQDRQFILSSKKLLLSDSGFYLCAWSGGGANTGELFFGEGSRLTVL.

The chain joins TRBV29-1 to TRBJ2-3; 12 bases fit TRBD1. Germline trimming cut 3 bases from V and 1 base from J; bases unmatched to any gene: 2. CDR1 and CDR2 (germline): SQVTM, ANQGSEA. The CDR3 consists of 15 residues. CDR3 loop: CSVEGTGGGTDTQYF. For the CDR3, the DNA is TGCAGCGTTGAGGGGACAGGGGGCGGCACAGATACGCAGTATTTT.

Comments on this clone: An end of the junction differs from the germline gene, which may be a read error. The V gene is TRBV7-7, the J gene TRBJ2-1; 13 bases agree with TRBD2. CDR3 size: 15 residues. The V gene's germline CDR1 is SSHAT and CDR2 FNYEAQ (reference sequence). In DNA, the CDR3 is TGTGCTAGCAGCTTAGAGGGACTAGCGGGAAATGAGCAGTTCTTC. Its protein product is CASSLEGLAGNEQFF.

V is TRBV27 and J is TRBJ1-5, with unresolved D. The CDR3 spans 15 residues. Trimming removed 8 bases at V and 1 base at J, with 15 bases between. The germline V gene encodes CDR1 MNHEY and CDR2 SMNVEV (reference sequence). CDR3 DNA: TGTGCCAGCGCTCCAGGACTTTCAAGCAATCAGCCCCAGCATTTT. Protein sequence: CASAPGLSSNQPQHF.

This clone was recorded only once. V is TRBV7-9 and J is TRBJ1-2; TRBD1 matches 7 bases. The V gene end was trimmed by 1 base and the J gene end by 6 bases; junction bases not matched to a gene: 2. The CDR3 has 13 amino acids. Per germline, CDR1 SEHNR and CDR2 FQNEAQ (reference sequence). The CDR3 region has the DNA TGTGCCAGCAGCTTAGTAGGGGGCAATGGCTACACCTTC. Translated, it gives CASSLVGGNGYTF.

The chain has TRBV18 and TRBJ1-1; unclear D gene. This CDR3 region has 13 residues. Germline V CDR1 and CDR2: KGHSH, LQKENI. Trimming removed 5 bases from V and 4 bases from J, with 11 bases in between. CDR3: CASSEGPSTEAFF. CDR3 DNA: TGTGCCAGCTCAGAGGGCCCCAGCACTGAAGCTTTCTTT.

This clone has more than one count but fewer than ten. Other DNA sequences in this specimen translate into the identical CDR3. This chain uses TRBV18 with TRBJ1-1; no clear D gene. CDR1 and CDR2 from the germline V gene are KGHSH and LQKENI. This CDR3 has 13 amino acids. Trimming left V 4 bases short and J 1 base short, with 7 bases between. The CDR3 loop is CASSRSGNTEAFF. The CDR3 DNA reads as TGTGCCAGCTCACGATCAGGGAACACTGAAGCTTTCTTT.